These 9 T cell receptor beta chains originate from one sample sequenced in a study of metastatic and nonmetastatic thyroid tumors. Among the patients, none had received any treatment before thyroid surgery. Using MiXCR, TCRdb re-called clones from the PCR reads. The sample yields roughly 30,000 clones, more than 15% seen once. Sequencing input: blood. The receptors originated from a female donor with papillary thyroid cancer or a benign thyroid nodule (not recorded which). Some clones in this sample may be carry-over from other donors' samples.

About this clone: At one boundary the junction diverges from the germline segment, which might be a read error. The rearrangement links TRBV11-1 to TRBJ2-3; D possibly corresponds to TRBD2 (6 bases). Germline lookup yields CDR1 SGHAT and CDR2 FQDESV (reference sequence). The CDR3 extends over 18 amino acids. This CDR3 reads CANSLGSPSGVQADTQYF. DNA for the CDR3: TGTGCCAACAGCTTAGGATCACCTTCGGGGGTGCAGGCAGATACGCAGTATTTT.

This clone was seen many times. The chain recombines TRBV3-1 with TRBJ2-3; 9 nucleotides line up with TRBD2. The V and J ends lost 0 bases and 3 bases, in that order; junction bases with no gene match: 7. The germline V gene has CDR1 LGHDT and CDR2 YNNKEL (reference sequence). This CDR3 has 17 amino acids. The CDR3 spells CASSQDPREGLTDTQYF. DNA for the CDR3: TGTGCCAGCAGCCAAGACCCGCGGGAGGGCCTGACAGATACGCAGTATTTT.

About this clone itself: Relative to the germline gene, one junction end is altered; a read error may explain this. The V gene is TRBV6-5, the J gene TRBJ2-7; D gene ambiguous. This CDR3 spans 12 amino acids. Germline assignment: CDR1 MNHEY and CDR2 SVGAGI. CDR3: CASSYRVGEQHF. The CDR3 DNA follows: TGTGCCAGCAGTTACAGGGTAGGCGAGCAGCACTTC.

This clone has only a few counts. The rearrangement joins TRBV28 to TRBJ2-1; D gene ambiguous. The V end lost 6 bases, the J end lost 5 bases, and 20 bases lay between the germline ends. The germline V gene encodes CDR1 MDHEN and CDR2 SYDVKM. There are 16 residues in the CDR3. In DNA form, the CDR3 reads TGTGCCAGCAGCCCCCCGCGTGAGGTTGTGAACAATGAGCAGTTCTTC. This encodes CASSPPREVVNNEQFF.

In this sample, this clone turned up many times. The same CDR3 is also encoded by other DNA sequences in this sample. The chain recombines TRBV20-1 with TRBJ1-3; D is undetermined. This CDR3 is built from 17 residues. V was clipped by 3 bases and J by 0 bases, with 18 bases between them. The germline CDR1 and CDR2 sequences are DFQATT and SNEGSKA (reference sequence). The CDR3 nucleotides read TGCAGTGCTAGTCGCCCCTTTGAGGGCTCCTCTGGAAACACCATATATTTT. This translates into CSASRPFEGSSGNTIYF.

This rearrangement joins TRBV9 to TRBJ1-1; perhaps TRBD1 as D (5 bases). V gave up 2 bases and J gave up 3 bases, with 8 bases separating them. The germline CDR1 and CDR2 sequences are SGDLS and YYNGEE. CDR3 length: 13 residues. This chain's CDR3 is CASSVPGHTEAFF. CDR3 DNA: TGTGCCAGCAGCGTTCCAGGGCACACTGAAGCTTTCTTT.

In this sample, this clone turned up a few times. The J gene is TRBJ2-2, the V gene TRBV6-2 or TRBV6-3; no clear D gene. CDR1 and CDR2 (germline): MNHEY, SVGEGT. The CDR3 is made up of 16 amino acids. The V and J ends lost 4 bases and 2 bases respectively, with 14 bases between them. DNA of the CDR3: TGTGCCAGCAGTTTAGGTAGGGCGGCTAACACCGGGGAGCTGTTTTTT. This encodes CASSLGRAANTGELFF.

The V and J genes are TRBV5-1 and TRBJ2-2, with TRBD2 identical over 7 bases. Germline values: CDR1 SGHRS, CDR2 YFSETQ. The CDR3 has 17 amino acids. V lost 7 bases to trimming and J lost 0 bases; unmatched junction nucleotides: 12. CDR3 nucleotides: TGCGCCAGCGTGCGGGGGTCCGTCGGGTCGAACACCGGGGAGCTGTTTTTT. Its translation is CASVRGSVGSNTGELFF.

V gene TRBV5-1 combines with J gene TRBJ2-7, with 8 bases lining up with TRBD2. This CDR3 contains 14 residues. Germline trimming cut 2 bases from V and 2 bases from J; bases unmatched to any gene: 3. Germline-derived CDR1 and CDR2 are SGHRS and YFSETQ. CDR3 amino acids: CASSFIAGTYEQYF. The CDR3 DNA reads TGCGCCAGCAGCTTTATAGCGGGAACCTACGAGCAGTACTTC.